Each of the 18 T cell receptor beta chains below was sequenced from the same sample in a study of T cells after yellow fever vaccination. TCRdb ran MiXCR on the 5' RACE reads and lists one entry per CDR3 protein. The top ten hold 17% of the sample, which has 620,000 or so distinct CDR3 sequences, 17% seen once. This sample comprised PBMCs, obtained 5 to 6 days after the first yellow fever vaccination. These receptors were collected from a man aged 18 to 30 who received the YFV17D yellow fever vaccine.

This clonotype was counted a few times. The chain carries TRBV9 and TRBJ1-3; 7 bases match TRBD1. The V and J ends lost 3 bases and 1 base, in that order; junction bases with no gene match: 7. Germline CDR1 is SGDLS and CDR2 is YYNGEE. This CDR3 is built from 16 residues. The CDR3 DNA follows: TGTGCCAGCAGCGAGGGAGCAGGGGGATCTGGAAACACCATATATTTT. Translating it yields CASSEGAGGSGNTIYF.

The rearrangement links TRBV20-1 to TRBJ1-3; no reliable D call. CDR3 length: 14 amino acids. Trimming removed 0 bases at V and 3 bases at J, with 9 bases between. Germline values: CDR1 DFQATT, CDR2 SNEGSKA (reference sequence). The CDR3 here is CSAREEGYGNTIYF. The CDR3 nucleotides are TGCAGTGCTAGAGAAGAAGGGTATGGAAACACCATATATTTT.

This chain joins TRBV9 and TRBJ2-3; TRBD1 aligns across 7 bases. With 4 bases clipped from V and 0 bases from J, the junction kept 8 bases outside the gene matches. The length of the CDR3 is 16 residues. Looked up from germline, CDR1 is SGDLS and CDR2 is YYNGEE. The CDR3 protein is CASSRRGQESTDTQYF. The CDR3 coding sequence is TGTGCCAGCAGCCGACGAGGACAGGAAAGCACAGATACGCAGTATTTT. Combining the CDR3 with reference TRBV9 and TRBJ2-3 gives the whole variable domain DSGVTQTPKHLITATGQRVTLRCSPRSGDLSVYWYQQSLDQGLQFLIQYYNGEERAKGNILERFSAQQFPDLHSELNLSSLELGDSALYFCASSRRGQESTDTQYFGPGTRLTVL.

The V call is TRBV4-3, the J call TRBJ2-1, with D uncertain. Germline CDR1 and CDR2: LGHNA and YSLEER. The CDR3 has 13 amino acids. Trimming removed 1 base from V and 9 bases from J, with 10 bases in between. The CDR3 protein is CASSQVGTGEQFF. CDR3 nucleotides: TGCGCCAGCAGCCAAGTAGGAACCGGTGAGCAGTTCTTC.

V gene TRBV20-1 combines with J gene TRBJ2-4; D is ambiguous. Trimming removed 6 bases at V and 0 bases at J, with 12 bases between. This CDR3 is 14 amino acids long. Germline CDR1 DFQATT, CDR2 SNEGSKA (reference sequence). The CDR3 spells CSAPAVLAKNIQYF. In DNA, the CDR3 is TGCAGTGCCCCCGCGGTGTTAGCCAAAAACATTCAGTACTTC.

J is TRBJ1-2 and V is TRBV7-2; 7 nucleotides match TRBD1. Germline assignment: CDR1 SGHTA and CDR2 FQGNSA. The CDR3 is made up of 14 amino acids. J was trimmed by 8 bases and V by 4 bases; bases with no gene match: 10. CDR3 sequence: CASSSDRELDGYTF. CDR3 DNA sequence: TGTGCCAGCAGCTCCGACAGGGAGTTAGACGGCTACACCTTC.

This clonotype showed up just a few times. This sequence joins TRBV13 and TRBJ1-5, with D maybe TRBD1 (5 bases). Trimming removed 2 bases at V and 0 bases at J, with 14 bases between. CDR3 length: 17 residues. CDR1 and CDR2 from the germline V gene are PRHDT and FYEKMQ (reference sequence). The DNA for the CDR3 is TGTGCCAGCAGCTTAACCGCAGGACATTATAGCAATCAGCCCCAGCATTTT. As protein: CASSLTAGHYSNQPQHF.

This clonotype was counted a few times. The J gene is TRBJ1-5, the V gene TRBV12-3 or TRBV12-4; D is perhaps TRBD1 (6 bases). CDR3 size: 13 residues. Trimming took off 5 bases at V and 11 bases at J, with 16 bases between the two ends. The CDR3 DNA reads as TGTGCCAGCAGTAGACAGGCCTTAGGGGCCCAGCATTTT. This gives the protein CASSRQALGAQHF.

The table lists this clonotype with many counts. V and J are TRBV7-6 and TRBJ2-2; D ambiguous. This CDR3 has 14 residues. V was shortened by 0 bases and J by 1 base, with 3 bases between the two germline ends. Germline V gene sequence: CDR1 SGHVS, CDR2 FNYEAQ. The CDR3 spells CASSLAVNTGELFF. CDR3 bases: TGTGCCAGCAGCTTAGCAGTGAACACCGGGGAGCTGTTTTTT.

The genes are TRBV5-1 and TRBJ1-1; the D is unclear. The CDR3 spans 15 residues. Germline V lookup: CDR1 SGHRS, CDR2 YFSETQ. V lost 0 bases and J 4 bases, leaving 13 bases between the germline ends. The CDR3 DNA follows: TGCGCCAGCAGCTTGGTTCCACCCCCAGCCACTGAAGCTTTCTTT. Its protein product is CASSLVPPPATEAFF.

V is TRBV19 and J is TRBJ2-5, with 11 bases aligning to TRBD1. The CDR3 consists of 17 residues. From germline, CDR1 is LNHDA and CDR2 SQIVND (reference sequence). The V gene end was trimmed by 1 base and the J gene end by 3 bases; junction bases not matched to a gene: 7. The CDR3 coding sequence is TGTGCCAGTAGTATAGGTTGGACAGGGGGCGTAGAAGAGACCCAGTACTTC. Its protein is CASSIGWTGGVEETQYF.

The chain couples TRBV6-5 to TRBJ1-2; unclear D gene. Germline V gene data show CDR1 as MNHEY and CDR2 as SVGAGI. Trimming cost V 5 bases and J 10 bases, with 14 bases left between them. The CDR3 is 12 residues long. The CDR3 nucleotides read TGTGCCAGCAGTGCCATACCTAGGGACTACACCTTC. Amino acids: CASSAIPRDYTF.

A few counts support this clonotype. The V call is TRBV4-1, the J call TRBJ2-7; maybe TRBD1 (5 bases). V dropped 3 bases and J dropped 0 bases, with 15 bases sitting between them. Germline V CDR1 and CDR2: MGHRA, YSYEKL. The CDR3 spans 16 residues. DNA of the CDR3: TGCGCCAGCAGCCAGTTAGAAGGACACCGCTCCTACGAGCAGTACTTC. Its protein product is CASSQLEGHRSYEQYF.

V usage is TRBV12-3 or TRBV12-4 and J usage is TRBJ1-1, with D possibly matching TRBD1 (6 bases). The CDR3 has 15 residues. V shed 8 bases and J shed 4 bases, with 20 bases lying between them. CDR3 in amino acids: CASGQHRVVVTEAFF. DNA for the CDR3: TGTGCCAGCGGTCAACACAGGGTGGTTGTCACTGAAGCTTTCTTT.

Many counts were recorded for this clonotype. The rearrangement links TRBV5-1 to TRBJ2-1; D is unclear. Trimming took 0 bases from V and 4 from J, leaving 2 bases between them. The length of the CDR3 is 12 residues. In germline, CDR1 is SGHRS, CDR2 YFSETQ. Written as DNA, the CDR3 is TGCGCCAGCAGCTTGGAATACAATGAGCAGTTCTTC. Translation gives CASSLEYNEQFF.

This clonotype was detected only a few times. The gene calls are TRBV12-3 or TRBV12-4 and TRBJ2-2, with TRBD2 matching 16 bases. Germline trimming cut 6 bases from V and 5 bases from J; bases unmatched to any gene: 9. The CDR3 contains 18 residues. The CDR3 loop reads CASRDSGTSGGVTGELFF. The DNA for the CDR3 is TGTGCCAGCAGGGATTCCGGGACTAGCGGGGGGGTTACCGGGGAGCTGTTTTTT.

The V gene is TRBV5-6, the J gene TRBJ2-5, with 8 bases that match TRBD1. This CDR3 is built from 13 residues. Germline loops: CDR1 SGHDT, CDR2 YYEEEE. V lost 3 bases to trimming and J lost 3 bases; unmatched junction nucleotides: 1. CDR3 protein: CASSWTGKETQYF. As DNA, the CDR3 is TGTGCCAGCAGCTGGACAGGGAAAGAGACCCAGTACTTC. The whole variable domain, filled in from reference TRBV5-6 and TRBJ2-5, reads DAGVTQSPTHLIKTRGQQVTLRCSPKSGHDTVSWYQQALGQGPQFIFQYYEEEERQRGNFPDRFSGHQFPNYSSELNVNALLLGDSALYLCASSWTGKETQYFGPGTRLLVL.

This chain uses TRBV18 with TRBJ1-4, with D tentatively TRBD1 (6 bases). This CDR3 contains 15 residues. The V and J ends lost 5 bases and 5 bases respectively, with 15 bases between them. The germline V gene encodes CDR1 KGHSH and CDR2 LQKENI. CDR3 amino acids: CASSKTGTQNEKLFF. CDR3 DNA sequence: TGTGCCAGCTCAAAAACCGGGACACAGAATGAAAAACTGTTTTTT. Full variable domain (outside the CDR3, taken from reference TRBV18 and TRBJ1-4): NAGVMQNPRHLVRRRGQEARLRCSPMKGHSHVYWYRQLPEEGLKFMVYLQKENIIDESGMPKERFSAEFPKEGPSILRIQQVVRGDSAAYFCASSKTGTQNEKLFFGSGTQLSVL.